The clone carrying this T cell receptor beta chain has a single count. Per the authors' pipeline: Counts of nucleated cells, estimated from reference gene primer amplification, were obtained. Some clones are missing from TCRdb's copy, which holds only in-frame ones; the method was immunoSEQ multiplex PCR. V, J and clone size are taken as reported in that table, and D and trimming were inferred from the DNA itself. Of about 180,000 clones listed, roughly 88% were seen once; the top ten hold 10% to 11%. The data were taken from a study of blood T cell repertoires in COVID-19. In the study overall: Some COVID-19 samples were acute and others convalescent; all came from the United States, Italy and Spain. Sample material is recorded as cDNA or gDNA derived from T cells, B-cell-depleted T cells, or PBMCs.

The CDR3 is made up of 18 amino acids. Germline assignment: CDR1 MDHEN and CDR2 SYDVKM. The junction had 15 bases not matched to a gene; V was cut back by 4 bases and J by 7 bases. The receptor comes from a human donor with active or convalescent COVID-19. The donor label of this sample is uncertain. Source material: peripheral blood. This chain joins TRBV28 and TRBJ2-2; TRBD2 matches at 10 bases. The CDR3, as DNA: TGTGCCAGCAGTTCTGGTTCCAAGAGCGGGAGGGCCGGCGGGGAGCTGTTTTTT. The encoded protein is CASSSGSKSGRAGGELFF.